These 20 T cell receptor beta chains share one sample of origin, sequenced in a study of hypomethylating agent response in myelodysplastic syndrome. Measured with immunoSEQ multiplex PCR; TCRdb has only the in-frame clones, and not every one. The sample lists thousands of clones; more than 80% were seen once. Sequenced material: bone marrow, taken before or after starting hypomethylating agent treatment for myelodysplastic syndrome (not recorded which). The receptor source for this set is a human donor with myelodysplastic syndrome.

This clone has just one count. The rearrangement uses TRBV2 and TRBJ2-1, with 11 bases matching TRBD2. Trimming took 6 bases from V and 7 from J; bases not matched to a gene: 5. Germline assignment: CDR1 SNHLY and CDR2 FYNNEI. This CDR3 has 14 residues. CDR3 residues: CASRPGTSGNEQFF. The CDR3 DNA is TGTGCCAGCAGACCCGGGACTAGCGGTAATGAGCAGTTCTTC. The full variable domain, its missing parts supplied by reference TRBV2 and TRBJ2-1, is EPEVTQTPSHQVTQMGQEVILRCVPISNHLYFYWYRQILGQKVEFLVSFYNNEISEKSEIFDDQFSVERPDGSNFTLKIRSTKLEDSAMYFCASRPGTSGNEQFFGPGTRLTVL.

In its sample, this clone ranks as large. The chain employs TRBV7-2 and TRBJ2-7; 11 bases agree with TRBD2. CDR3 length equals 15 residues. Germline trimming cut 3 bases from V and 0 bases from J; bases unmatched to any gene: 1. Germline V gives CDR1 SGHTA, CDR2 FQGNSA. CDR3 nucleotides: TGTGCCAGCAGCTTTGGGACTAGCGGCTCCTACGAGCAGTACTTC. Protein product: CASSFGTSGSYEQYF. Full variable domain (remainder filled in from reference TRBV7-2 and TRBJ2-7): GAGVSQSPSNKVTEKGKDVELRCDPISGHTALYWYRQSLGQGLEFLIYFQGNSAPDKSGLPSDRFSAERTGGSVSTLTIQRTQQEDSAVYLCASSFGTSGSYEQYFGPGTRLTVT.

This clone came up a few times. This rearrangement joins TRBV9 to TRBJ2-1, with D perhaps matching TRBD2 (5 bases). Germline-derived CDR1 and CDR2 are SGDLS and YYNGEE. Trimming shortened V by 2 bases and J by 4 bases, and 7 bases separated the two germline ends. This CDR3 contains 13 residues. The DNA for the CDR3 is TGTGCCAGCAGCGTTGAGGGTTACAATGAGCAGTTCTTC. This codes for CASSVEGYNEQFF.

The sample holds a few counts of this clone. This CDR3 is CASNGWGRDEQFF. CDR3 coding DNA: TGTGCCAGTAACGGTTGGGGGAGGGATGAGCAGTTCTTC. The gene calls are TRBV19 and TRBJ2-1; 7 bases fit TRBD2. Germline values: CDR1 LNHDA, CDR2 SQIVND (reference sequence). The V segment lost 7 bases and the J segment 8 bases; nucleotides outside the gene matches: 8. The CDR3 totals 13 residues.

This rearrangement joins TRBV28 to TRBJ2-3; 8 positions agree with TRBD2. The CDR3 runs to 15 residues. V dropped 6 bases and J dropped 5; count of bases not matched to a gene: 10. The germline V gene has CDR1 MDHEN and CDR2 SYDVKM. This CDR3 reads CASSLPAGAGDTQYF. For the CDR3, the DNA is TGTGCCAGCAGCCTACCAGCGGGAGCCGGAGATACGCAGTATTTT. The whole variable domain, filled in from reference TRBV28 and TRBJ2-3, reads DVKVTQSSRYLVKRTGEKVFLECVQDMDHENMFWYRQDPGLGLRLIYFSYDVKMKEKGDIPEGYSVSREKKERFSLILESASTNQTSMYLCASSLPAGAGDTQYFGPGTRLTVL.

The V call is TRBV10-3, the J call TRBJ2-1, with 12 bases that match TRBD2. V lost 0 bases to trimming and J lost 4 bases; unmatched junction nucleotides: 4. Germline loops: CDR1 ENHRY, CDR2 SYGVKD. The CDR3 has 17 amino acids. CDR3 nucleotide sequence: TGTGCCATCAGTGAGTCGCTAGCGGGAGGGATTTACAATGAGCAGTTCTTC. As protein: CAISESLAGGIYNEQFF.

The chain couples TRBV4-1 to TRBJ2-7; 8 nucleotides match TRBD2. Germline CDR1 MGHRA, CDR2 YSYEKL. Trimming took 4 bases from V and 0 from J; bases not matched to a gene: 8. This CDR3 region has 16 residues. DNA of the CDR3: TGCGCCAGCAGCCTTTTCGCGGGGGGCACCTCCTACGAGCAGTACTTC. Translated, it gives CASSLFAGGTSYEQYF.

J is TRBJ2-2 and V is TRBV7-9; 13 bases map to TRBD2. The CDR3 covers 15 residues. The V gene's germline CDR1 is SEHNR and CDR2 FQNEAQ (reference sequence). Trimming took 5 bases from V and 6 from J; bases not matched to a gene: 3. CDR3 region: CASSATSGRAGELFF. In nucleotides, the CDR3 is TGTGCCAGCAGCGCCACTAGCGGGAGGGCCGGGGAGCTGTTTTTT.

The chain combines TRBV9 with TRBJ1-1; no clear D. Trimming took 1 base from V and 5 from J, leaving 12 bases between them. CDR1 is SGDLS, CDR2 YYNGEE, per germline. This CDR3 is built from 14 residues. CDR3 in DNA: TGTGCCAGCAGCGTATATCCGGGGATGACTGAAGCTTTCTTT. It codes for CASSVYPGMTEAFF.

The rearrangement links TRBV7-9 to TRBJ2-6; D is possibly TRBD1 (5 bases). This CDR3 has 15 residues. Germline V CDR1 and CDR2: SEHNR, FQNEAQ (reference sequence). V lost 9 bases, J lost 0 bases, and 12 bases lay in between. CDR3 loop: CASLTVLSGANVLTF. CDR3 sequence (DNA): TGTGCCAGTTTGACAGTCCTCTCTGGGGCCAACGTCCTGACTTTC.

This clone was counted only a few times. The chain employs TRBV29-1 and TRBJ2-1; 10 positions agree with TRBD2. The trim removed 2 bases at V and 14 bases at J, leaving 9 bases unmatched. The CDR3 consists of 13 residues. Germline V gives CDR1 SQVTM, CDR2 ANQGSEA. CDR3 nucleotide sequence: TGCAGCGTTGAATTTAGCGGGAGGCCACAGGAGTTCTTC. Amino acids: CSVEFSGRPQEFF.

The chain joins TRBV14 to TRBJ1-2; D unclear. Germline lookup yields CDR1 SGHDN and CDR2 FVKESK. The CDR3 is 14 amino acids. The germline V and J ends were trimmed by 4 bases and 7 bases, with 16 bases remaining between them. Here the CDR3 reads CASSPRSLLSGYTF. The DNA of the CDR3 is TGTGCCAGCAGCCCAAGATCGCTCCTATCTGGCTACACCTTC.

The J gene is TRBJ2-7, the V gene TRBV21-1; the DNA was not compared with TRBD2, the D call given in the table. TRBV21-1 is shown as a pseudogene. This CDR3 region has 13 residues. The chain's CDR3 is CASSKDGGHEQYF. CDR3 in DNA: TGTGCCAGCAGCAAAGACGGAGGCCACGAGCAGTACTTC.

V gene TRBV11-3 combines with J gene TRBJ2-1, with TRBD1 as a possible D gene (5 bases). The V gene's germline CDR1 is SGHNT and CDR2 YENEEA. The V end was cut by 5 bases, the J end by 5 bases, with 22 bases between. This CDR3 is 17 amino acids long. CDR3 protein: CASSKGARTILDNEQFF. CDR3 coding DNA: TGTGCCAGCAGCAAGGGTGCGCGGACAATCTTAGACAATGAGCAGTTCTTC.

CDR3 loop: CASSTPRRERETQYF. The CDR3 DNA reads as TGTGCCAGTAGTACGCCCCGTCGAGAACGAGAGACCCAGTACTTC. J is TRBJ2-5 and V is TRBV19; D is ambiguous. This CDR3 contains 15 residues. Germline V gives CDR1 LNHDA, CDR2 SQIVND (reference sequence). Between the trimmed V and J ends, which lost 4 bases and 4 bases, there was a span of 16 bases.

This clone has just a few counts. The V call is TRBV5-1, the J call TRBJ2-6; possibly TRBD1 for D (5 bases). The CDR3 length is 16 residues. Looked up from germline, CDR1 is SGHRS and CDR2 is YFSETQ. Trimming took off 3 bases at V and 0 bases at J, with 10 bases between the two ends. CDR3 coding DNA: TGCGCCAGCAGCTCCTCACAGGTCTCTGGGGCCAACGTCCTGACTTTC. Its protein product is CASSSSQVSGANVLTF. The whole variable domain, filled in from reference TRBV5-1 and TRBJ2-6, reads KAGVTQTPRYLIKTRGQQVTLSCSPISGHRSVSWYQQTPGQGLQFLFEYFSETQRNKGNFPGRFSGRQFSNSRSEMNVSTLELGDSALYLCASSSSQVSGANVLTFGAGSRLTVL.

The chain has TRBV5-1 and TRBJ2-1, with 9 bases identical to TRBD2. Germline CDR1 SGHRS, CDR2 YFSETQ. The junction had 2 bases not matched to a gene; V was cut back by 0 bases and J by 4 bases. CDR3 size: 15 residues. CDR3 bases: TGCGCCAGCAGCTTGGCCAGCGGGAGGTACAATGAGCAGTTCTTC. Translated, it gives CASSLASGRYNEQFF.

The rearrangement uses TRBV6-5 and TRBJ2-1, with 8 bases matching TRBD2. With V trimmed by 0 bases and J by 16 bases, 8 bases remained unmatched. Germline V lookup: CDR1 MNHEY, CDR2 SVGAGI. The CDR3 is 13 amino acids. The CDR3 is CASSYSRGGGIFF. CDR3 bases: TGTGCCAGCAGTTACTCGAGGGGCGGGGGGATTTTCTTC.

The rearrangement links TRBV6-6 to TRBJ2-7; TRBD1 aligns across 8 bases. The CDR3 contains 15 residues. V lost 4 bases and J lost 2; bases outside the gene matches: 7. CDR1 and CDR2 (germline): MNHNY, SVGAGI (reference sequence). CDR3 in DNA: TGTGCCAGCAGTTTTTCTACAGGGGGGACCTACGAGCAGTACTTC. It encodes CASSFSTGGTYEQYF.

The table lists this clone with a count of one. This chain uses TRBV19 with TRBJ2-7, with a possible D match to TRBD1 (5 bases). Trimming took off 4 bases at V and 7 bases at J, with 14 bases between the two ends. This CDR3 is 13 amino acids long. Germline assignment: CDR1 LNHDA and CDR2 SQIVND (reference sequence). The CDR3 DNA sequence: TGTGCCAGTAGTAACCACGGACAAGGTGAGCAGTACTTC. Translating it yields CASSNHGQGEQYF.